These 27 T cell receptor beta chains originate from one sample sequenced in a study of blood T cell repertoires in COVID-19. Repertoires were generated with immunoSEQ multiplex PCR, while TCRdb's copy carries only in-frame clones and drops some. This sample yields some 360,000 clones, of which over 75% are seen a single time; about 2.5% belongs to the top ten. The sequenced sample consisted of peripheral blood. The source of these receptors is a woman aged 55-69 years with COVID-19, enrolled during active disease.

V gene TRBV19 combines with J gene TRBJ2-6; TRBD1 matches at 9 bases. The length of the CDR3 is 19 residues. Germline V gene lookup returns CDR1 LNHDA and CDR2 SQIVND (reference sequence). V was clipped by 10 bases and J by 0 bases; unmatched bases: 16. Written as DNA, the CDR3 is TGTGCCACCGAGGACAGGGGCTTCTTGACTAACTCTGGGGCCAACGTCCTGACTTTC. Translation gives CATEDRGFLTNSGANVLTF.

The chain recombines TRBV4-2 with TRBJ2-1, with 10 bases fitting TRBD1. The CDR3 is 15 amino acids. V was clipped by 5 bases and J by 3 bases; unmatched bases: 4. Germline V gene data show CDR1 as LGHNA and CDR2 as YNFKEQ. CDR3 residues: CASSTRDRGYNEQFF. DNA of the CDR3: TGTGCCAGCAGCACCCGGGACAGGGGCTACAATGAGCAGTTCTTC.

J is TRBJ1-1 and V is TRBV11-3; perhaps TRBD1 as D (6 bases). V dropped 5 bases and J dropped 8 bases, with 15 bases sitting between them. The CDR3 runs to 13 residues. In germline, CDR1 is SGHNT, CDR2 YENEEA. The CDR3 bases are TGTGCCAGCAGCCCCGGACAGCACTTAGAAGCTTTCTTT. Translated, it gives CASSPGQHLEAFF.

This rearrangement joins TRBV28 to TRBJ1-2; 10 bases are a match to TRBD1. The CDR3 covers 15 residues. Germline CDR1 and CDR2: MDHEN and SYDVKM. Trimming at V came to 3 bases and at J to 7 bases, leaving 8 bases not matched to a gene. CDR3 bases: TGTGCCAGCAGTTTGTCGGACAGGGGGATCCGTGGCTACACCTTC. Translated: CASSLSDRGIRGYTF.

This clone has just one count. The CDR3, as DNA: TGTGCCAGCAGTACCGAGGTTCGGGGGACCCAGTACTTC. Protein sequence: CASSTEVRGTQYF. The chain recombines TRBV5-8 with TRBJ2-5; possibly TRBD2 for D (5 bases). Trimming cost V 5 bases and J 7 bases, with 15 bases left between them. In germline, CDR1 is SGHTS, CDR2 YDEGEE. This CDR3 region has 13 residues.

The V and J genes are TRBV19 and TRBJ2-3, with 8 bases aligning to TRBD1. Trimming took 3 bases from V and 4 from J; bases not matched to a gene: 3. This CDR3 is built from 14 residues. Germline CDR1 is LNHDA and CDR2 is SQIVND (reference sequence). The CDR3 nucleotides are TGTGCCAGTAGTATCGGCAGGGGGCCAGATACGCAGTATTTT. Translating gives CASSIGRGPDTQYF. Looking up the rest from reference TRBV19 and TRBJ2-3 gives the full variable domain: DGGITQSPKYLFRKEGQNVTLSCEQNLNHDAMYWYRQDPGQGLRLIYYSQIVNDFQKGDIAEGYSVSREKKESFPLTVTSAQKNPTAFYLCASSIGRGPDTQYFGPGTRLTVL.

The chain has TRBV24-1 and TRBJ2-1; TRBD1 matches 7 bases. The length of the CDR3 is 16 residues. Germline assignment: CDR1 KGHDR and CDR2 SFDVKD. J lost 8 bases, V lost 3 bases, and 12 bases had no gene match. CDR3: CATSDPRQGWGHEQFF. CDR3 nucleotides: TGTGCCACCAGTGATCCCCGACAGGGATGGGGGCATGAGCAGTTCTTC.

This clone was found once. The chain joins TRBV6-5 to TRBJ1-4; TRBD1 aligns across 9 bases. Germline CDR1 reads MNHEY; CDR2 reads SVGAGI. After removal of 8 bases from V and 8 bases from J, the junction contained 12 bases not matched to a gene. This CDR3 has 15 residues. In DNA, the CDR3 is TGTGCCAGCGGGAAGGGACAGGGAGTTTGGGAAAAACTGTTTTTT. It yields the protein CASGKGQGVWEKLFF.

The chain combines TRBV5-6 with TRBJ1-2; 11 positions agree with TRBD1. The V and J ends lost 5 bases and 4 bases, in that order; junction bases with no gene match: 4. This CDR3 comprises 14 residues. From germline, CDR1 is SGHDT and CDR2 YYEEEE. CDR3 nucleotides: TGTGCCAGCAGGGGGACAGGGGGTGGCTATGGCTACACCTTC. This gives the protein CASRGTGGGYGYTF.

Turning to this clone: This CDR3 is also generated by other DNA sequences in the sample. The genes are TRBV18 and TRBJ1-1, with D possibly TRBD1 on 6 matching bases. Germline values: CDR1 KGHSH, CDR2 LQKENI. The CDR3 length is 13 residues. V was pared by 3 bases and J by 1 base, with 6 bases between. The DNA of the CDR3 is TGTGCCAGCTCACCGGGACAGAACACTGAAGCTTTCTTT. Protein product: CASSPGQNTEAFF.

The chain combines TRBV15 with TRBJ1-2, with D possibly TRBD1 on 6 matching bases. CDR1 is LNHNV and CDR2 is YYDKDF in the germline V gene (reference sequence). This CDR3 region has 16 residues. With 6 bases removed from V and 0 bases from J, the gap between germline ends came to 17 bases. CDR3 DNA sequence: TGTGCCACCAGTACCAGAAGGACAGAAGCTAACTATGGCTACACCTTC. It is translated as CATSTRRTEANYGYTF.

The chain has TRBV19 and TRBJ1-3; D is ambiguous. V was trimmed by 2 bases and J by 0 bases, leaving 8 bases between them. The V gene's germline CDR1 is LNHDA and CDR2 SQIVND (reference sequence). The CDR3 sequence is 15 residues long. The chain's CDR3 is CASSILAASGNTIYF. The CDR3, as DNA: TGTGCCAGTAGTATACTGGCGGCCTCTGGAAACACCATATATTTT.

The chain joins TRBV19 to TRBJ2-1, with 8 nucleotides matching TRBD1. Trimming took 5 bases from V and 4 from J; bases not matched to a gene: 10. The length of the CDR3 is 16 residues. The germline V gene encodes CDR1 LNHDA and CDR2 SQIVND (reference sequence). Here the CDR3 DNA reads TGTGCCAGTAGTTTCTCGGACAGGGCGCCATACAATGAGCAGTTCTTC. Protein sequence: CASSFSDRAPYNEQFF.

The chain carries TRBV5-1 and TRBJ2-2; 8 bases fit TRBD2. The CDR3 sequence is 18 residues long. CDR1 SGHRS and CDR2 YFSETQ come from the germline V gene. The V gene end was trimmed by 6 bases and the J gene end by 10 bases; junction bases not matched to a gene: 23. The CDR3 bases are TGCGCCAGCAACCCGGGGTTCGTAGCGGGGCCCTGGGTTGTGGAGCTGTTTTTT. Translated: CASNPGFVAGPWVVELFF.

This clone was detected only once. This sequence joins TRBV7-2 and TRBJ2-3; a weak D match, TRBD2 (5 bases). V was cut by 2 bases and J by 2 bases, with 14 bases left in between. Germline V lookup: CDR1 SGHTA, CDR2 FQGNSA. This CDR3 region has 16 residues. The chain's CDR3 is CASSLPQLAATDTQYF. CDR3 sequence (DNA): TGTGCCAGCAGCTTACCCCAGCTAGCTGCCACAGATACGCAGTATTTT.

In DNA form, the CDR3 reads TGTGCCAGCAGCCAAGAGGCGCGGGACGGCCTCTACGAGCAGTACTTC. Its protein product is CASSQEARDGLYEQYF. The J gene is TRBJ2-7, the V gene TRBV3-1 (or the pseudogene TRBV3-2); possible D gene TRBD2, 6 bases. The length of the CDR3 is 16 residues. CDR1 and CDR2 (germline): LGHDT, YNNKEL (reference sequence). The V end was cut by 0 bases, the J end by 3 bases, with 15 bases between.

This clone occurred once. V and J are TRBV3-1 (or the pseudogene TRBV3-2) and TRBJ2-5, with TRBD2 as a possible D gene (6 bases). The germline CDR1 and CDR2 sequences are LGHDT and YNNKEL (reference sequence). The CDR3 runs to 16 residues. V lost 2 bases and J 3 bases, leaving 16 bases between the germline ends. This chain's CDR3 is CASSQLGYSGEETQYF. Written as DNA, the CDR3 is TGTGCCAGCAGCCAATTGGGTTATAGCGGCGAAGAGACCCAGTACTTC.

The V call is TRBV5-6, the J call TRBJ2-5; D gene uncertain. Germline lookup yields CDR1 SGHDT and CDR2 YYEEEE. This CDR3 region has 15 residues. Trimming left V 3 bases short and J 1 base short, with 13 bases between. The CDR3 nucleotides read TGTGCCAGCAGCTACCGGGTTACACGCCAAGAGACCCAGTACTTC. It specifies CASSYRVTRQETQYF. Full variable domain (outside the CDR3, taken from reference TRBV5-6 and TRBJ2-5): DAGVTQSPTHLIKTRGQQVTLRCSPKSGHDTVSWYQQALGQGPQFIFQYYEEEERQRGNFPDRFSGHQFPNYSSELNVNALLLGDSALYLCASSYRVTRQETQYFGPGTRLLVL.

V gene TRBV2 combines with J gene TRBJ2-3, with 7 bases that match TRBD1. The germline CDR1 and CDR2 sequences are SNHLY and FYNNEI. CDR3 size: 13 residues. Trimming removed 10 bases from V and 3 bases from J; junction bases left unmatched: 7. The CDR3 DNA reads TGTGCCACAAAGACAGGGTCAACAGATACGCAGTATTTT. Its protein is CATKTGSTDTQYF.

CDR3 region: CASSLKSVNTEAFF. For the CDR3, the DNA is TGTGCCAGCAGCTTAAAATCAGTGAACACTGAAGCTTTCTTT. The chain combines TRBV7-9 with TRBJ1-1; D is uncertain. V dropped 2 bases and J dropped 0 bases, with 7 bases sitting between them. The CDR3 totals 14 residues. Looked up from germline, CDR1 is SEHNR and CDR2 is FQNEAQ (reference sequence).

The V call is TRBV28, the J call TRBJ2-2; D is possibly TRBD2 (7 bases). The germline gives CDR1 MDHEN, CDR2 SYDVKM. The CDR3 consists of 16 residues. Trimming took off 6 bases at V and 1 base at J, with 15 bases between the two ends. For the CDR3, the DNA is TGTGCCAGCAGGACTGGGGGGGCCGTGAACACCGGGGAGCTGTTTTTT. Translation gives CASRTGGAVNTGELFF.

This clone has only one observation. The chain links TRBV30 to TRBJ1-1; 7 nucleotides line up with TRBD1. With V trimmed by 3 bases and J by 3 bases, 13 bases remained unmatched. CDR1 is GTSNPN, CDR2 SVGIG, per germline (reference sequence). The CDR3 has 16 amino acids. The CDR3 region is CAWRPWDSYPHTEAFF. The DNA of the CDR3 is TGTGCCTGGAGACCCTGGGACAGCTACCCCCACACTGAAGCTTTCTTT.

A single count supports this clone. V and J are TRBV28 and TRBJ2-4; D is perhaps TRBD1 (5 bases). The V and J ends lost 6 bases and 7 bases respectively, with 13 bases between them. The germline gives CDR1 MDHEN, CDR2 SYDVKM. This CDR3 has 13 residues. CDR3 sequence: CASSTPPGNIQYF. The CDR3 region has the DNA TGTGCCAGCAGCACGCCCCCAGGGAACATTCAGTACTTC. Drawing the rest from reference TRBV28 and TRBJ2-4, the complete variable domain is DVKVTQSSRYLVKRTGEKVFLECVQDMDHENMFWYRQDPGLGLRLIYFSYDVKMKEKGDIPEGYSVSREKKERFSLILESASTNQTSMYLCASSTPPGNIQYFGAGTRLSVL.

The chain is built from TRBV3-1 (or the pseudogene TRBV3-2) and TRBJ1-2; D remains unclear. V was shortened by 6 bases and J by 0 bases, with 14 bases between the two germline ends. CDR3 length: 15 residues. The V gene's germline CDR1 is LGHDT and CDR2 YNNKEL (reference sequence). The CDR3 sequence: CASSPWAAANYGYTF. CDR3 in DNA: TGTGCCAGCAGTCCGTGGGCAGCTGCTAACTATGGCTACACCTTC.

The chain couples TRBV19 to TRBJ1-6; the D is unclear. Trimming removed 3 bases from V and 6 bases from J, with 6 bases in between. The germline V gene has CDR1 LNHDA and CDR2 SQIVND (reference sequence). The CDR3 covers 13 residues. The CDR3 protein is CASSIMSNSPLHF. CDR3 sequence (DNA): TGTGCCAGTAGTATTATGTCTAATTCACCCCTCCACTTT.

This chain connects TRBV20-1 to TRBJ2-1; tentative D call: TRBD2 (6 bases). Germline V lookup: CDR1 DFQATT, CDR2 SNEGSKA (reference sequence). The CDR3 totals 11 residues. Between the trimmed V and J ends, which lost 6 bases and 9 bases, there was a span of 12 bases. The CDR3: CSAGGILEQFF. The DNA for the CDR3 is TGCAGTGCGGGCGGGATCCTTGAGCAGTTCTTC.

The chain recombines TRBV18 with TRBJ2-7, with 8 bases fitting TRBD1. Germline trimming cut 8 bases from V and 3 bases from J; bases unmatched to any gene: 9. This CDR3 is built from 14 residues. CDR1 is KGHSH and CDR2 is LQKENI in the germline V gene. The CDR3 coding sequence is TGTGCCAGCGCGACAGGGGCGGTAAGCTACGAGCAGTACTTC. It codes for CASATGAVSYEQYF.